This TCR beta chain was recorded in a study of CD8 T cells in Susac syndrome. About the research overall: When blood was drawn, patients with Susac syndrome were on intravenous immunoglobulin alone, on corticosteroids, or therapy-naive. Findings and limits, study-wide: Expansion of Susac CD8+ clones peaked in TEMRA cells and in active patients. In total CD8+ repertoires, over 15 Susac-specific public clones were found, and in CD8+ TEMRA repertoires, roughly 5 were found.

Reverse transcription of roughly 0.45 to 1 ug RNA used random hexamers. A single record per CDR3 protein comes from TCRdb applying MiXCR to the immunoSEQ multiplex PCR reads. The data contain 120,000 or so distinct CDR3 sequences, roughly 94% of them singletons. The CDR3 extends over 13 amino acids. Looked up from germline, CDR1 is MNHNY and CDR2 is SVGAGI (reference sequence). J lost 8 bases, V lost 5 bases, and 8 bases had no gene match. With regard to this clonotype: The target antigen is unknown.

The sample was CD8+ T cells from PBMCs. The sequence was obtained from a human donor with Susac syndrome. The chain couples TRBV6-6 to TRBJ1-2; 7 nucleotides match TRBD1. The CDR3 DNA reads TGTGCCAGCAGTCACTGGGACAGTGAAGGCTACACCTTC. As protein: CASSHWDSEGYTF.